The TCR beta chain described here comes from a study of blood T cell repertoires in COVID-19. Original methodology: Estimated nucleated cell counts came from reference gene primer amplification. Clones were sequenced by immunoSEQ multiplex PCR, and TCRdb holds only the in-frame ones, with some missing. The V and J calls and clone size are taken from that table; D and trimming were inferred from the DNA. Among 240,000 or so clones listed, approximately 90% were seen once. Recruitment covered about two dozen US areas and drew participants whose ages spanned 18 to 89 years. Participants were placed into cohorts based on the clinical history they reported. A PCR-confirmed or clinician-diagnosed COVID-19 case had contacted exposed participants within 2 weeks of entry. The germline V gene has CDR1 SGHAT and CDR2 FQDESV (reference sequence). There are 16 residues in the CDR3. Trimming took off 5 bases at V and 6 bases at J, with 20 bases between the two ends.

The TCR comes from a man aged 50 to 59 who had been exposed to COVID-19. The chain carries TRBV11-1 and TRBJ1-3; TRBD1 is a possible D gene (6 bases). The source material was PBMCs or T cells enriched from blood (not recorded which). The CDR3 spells CASSPSWTATINTIYF. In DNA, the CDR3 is TGTGCCAGCAGCCCGTCCTGGACAGCCACTATAAACACCATATATTTT.